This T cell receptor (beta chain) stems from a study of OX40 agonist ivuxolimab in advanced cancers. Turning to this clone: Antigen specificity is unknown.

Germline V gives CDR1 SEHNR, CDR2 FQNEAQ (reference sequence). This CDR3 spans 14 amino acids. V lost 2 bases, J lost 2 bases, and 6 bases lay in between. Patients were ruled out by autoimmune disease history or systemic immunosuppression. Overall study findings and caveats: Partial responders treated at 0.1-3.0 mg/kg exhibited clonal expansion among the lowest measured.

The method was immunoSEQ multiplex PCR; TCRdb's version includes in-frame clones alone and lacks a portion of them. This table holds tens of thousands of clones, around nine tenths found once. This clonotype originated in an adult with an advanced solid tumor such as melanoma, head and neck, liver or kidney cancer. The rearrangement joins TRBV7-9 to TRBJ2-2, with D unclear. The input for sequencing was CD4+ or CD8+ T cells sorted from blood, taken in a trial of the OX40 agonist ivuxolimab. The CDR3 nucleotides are TGTGCCAGCAGCTTATTACGAAACACCGGGGAGCTGTTTTTT. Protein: CASSLLRNTGELFF.